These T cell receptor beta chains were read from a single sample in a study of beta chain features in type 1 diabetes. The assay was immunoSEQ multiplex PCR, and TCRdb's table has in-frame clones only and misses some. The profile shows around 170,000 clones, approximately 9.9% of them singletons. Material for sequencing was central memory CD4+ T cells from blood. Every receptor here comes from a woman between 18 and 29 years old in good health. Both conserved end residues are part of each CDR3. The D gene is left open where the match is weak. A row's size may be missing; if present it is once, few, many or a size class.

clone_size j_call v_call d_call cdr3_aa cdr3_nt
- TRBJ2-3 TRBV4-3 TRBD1 CASSQDSGQSDTQYF TGCGCCAGCAGCCAAGATTCGGGACAGTCAGATACGCAGTATTTT
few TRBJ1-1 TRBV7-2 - CASSLVSGITEAFF TGTGCCAGCAGCTTAGTGTCAGGGATCACTGAAGCTTTCTTT
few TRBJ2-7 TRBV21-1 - CASSKAEAGGFSYEQYF TGTGCCAGCAGCAAAGCGGAAGCGGGAGGGTTTTCCTACGAGCAGTACTTC
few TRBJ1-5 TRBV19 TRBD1 CASRYDREQPQHF TGTGCCAGTCGCTACGACAGGGAACAGCCCCAGCATTTT
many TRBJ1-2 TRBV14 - CASSQGVEGLGYTF TGTGCCAGCAGCCAAGGGGTTGAGGGTCTTGGCTACACCTTC
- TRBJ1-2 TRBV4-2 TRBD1 CASSQVGQGANGYTF TGTGCCAGCAGCCAAGTGGGACAGGGGGCCAATGGCTACACCTTC
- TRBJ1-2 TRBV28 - CASIGGTNYGYTF TGTGCCAGCATCGGGGGAACAAACTATGGCTACACCTTC
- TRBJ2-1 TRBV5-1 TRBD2 CASSLGSSGVYNEQFF TGCGCCAGCAGCTTGGGGTCTAGCGGGGTATACAATGAGCAGTTCTTC
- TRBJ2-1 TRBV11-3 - CASSPLAGAGEQFF TGTGCCAGCAGCCCCCTCGCTGGGGCCGGTGAGCAGTTCTTC
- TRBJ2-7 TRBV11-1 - CASSAEYEQYF TGTGCCAGCAGCGCAGAATACGAGCAGTACTTC
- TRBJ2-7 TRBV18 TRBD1 CASSPPETGYYEQYF TGTGCCAGCTCACCACCGGAGACAGGGTACTACGAGCAGTACTTC
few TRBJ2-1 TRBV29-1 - CSVIRGGWNEQFF TGCAGCGTTATCCGCGGGGGCTGGAATGAGCAGTTCTTC
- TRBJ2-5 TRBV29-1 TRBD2 CSAGLAGKETQYF TGCAGCGCGGGACTAGCGGGAAAAGAGACCCAGTACTTC
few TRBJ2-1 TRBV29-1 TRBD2 CSGLAGPYNEQFF TGCAGCGGGTTAGCGGGGCCCTACAATGAGCAGTTCTTC
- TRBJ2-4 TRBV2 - CASSEPRDAKNIQYF TGTGCCAGCAGTGAACCGAGGGATGCCAAAAACATTCAGTACTTC
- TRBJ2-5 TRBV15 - CATSRGEEGGETQYF TGTGCCACCAGCAGAGGAGAGGAGGGTGGAGAGACCCAGTACTTC
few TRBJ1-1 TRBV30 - CAWTDSGENTEAFF TGTGCCTGGACCGACTCAGGGGAGAACACTGAAGCTTTCTTT
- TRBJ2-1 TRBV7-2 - CASDSGHRSYNEQFF TGTGCCAGCGACTCGGGACACCGCTCCTACAATGAGCAGTTCTTC
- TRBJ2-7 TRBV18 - CASSPRDGSSYEQYF TGTGCCAGCTCACCGCGGGACGGCTCGTCCTACGAGCAGTACTTC
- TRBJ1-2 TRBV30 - CAWTSRVGYTF TGTGCCTGGACAAGCAGGGTCGGCTACACCTTC
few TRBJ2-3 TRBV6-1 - CASSDRVDTQYF TGTGCCAGCAGTGACAGGGTAGATACGCAGTATTTT
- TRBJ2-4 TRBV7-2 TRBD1 CASSIRQGGSGNIQYF TGTGCCAGCAGTATCCGACAGGGGGGCTCGGGTAACATTCAGTACTTC
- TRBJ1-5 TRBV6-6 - CASSYLGRDNQPQHF TGTGCCAGCAGTTACCTAGGACGGGATAATCAGCCCCAGCATTTT
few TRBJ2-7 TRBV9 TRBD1 CASTPEVQGSSSYEQYF TGTGCCAGCACCCCTGAGGTACAGGGGTCAAGCTCCTACGAGCAGTACTTC
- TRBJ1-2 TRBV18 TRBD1 CASSPGDSSYGYTF TGTGCCAGCTCACCGGGGGACAGCTCGTATGGCTACACCTTC
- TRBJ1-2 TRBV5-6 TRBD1 CASSLVRDRGFGGYTF TGTGCCAGCAGCTTGGTTCGGGACAGGGGGTTTGGTGGCTACACCTTC
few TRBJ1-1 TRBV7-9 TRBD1 CASSWDRGLDTEAFF TGTGCCAGCAGCTGGGACAGGGGGCTGGACACTGAAGCTTTCTTT
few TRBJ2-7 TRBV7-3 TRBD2 CASSSLAGYEQYF TGTGCCAGCAGCTCACTAGCGGGCTACGAGCAGTACTTC
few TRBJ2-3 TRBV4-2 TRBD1 CASSPTIDRGSDTQYF TGTGCCAGCAGCCCGACTATCGACAGGGGGTCAGATACGCAGTATTTT
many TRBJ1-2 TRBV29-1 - CSVEEGAGDGYTF TGCAGCGTTGAAGAGGGCGCAGGGGATGGCTACACCTTC
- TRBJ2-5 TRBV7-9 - CASSLPGEETQYF TGTGCCAGCAGCTTGCCAGGGGAAGAGACCCAGTACTTC
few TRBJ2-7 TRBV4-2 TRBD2 CASSQGGLRAGESEQYF TGTGCCAGCAGCCAAGGGGGCCTGAGAGCGGGAGAATCCGAGCAGTACTTC
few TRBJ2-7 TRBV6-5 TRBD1 CASSGTASSYEQYF TGTGCCAGCAGCGGGACAGCGTCCTCCTACGAGCAGTACTTC
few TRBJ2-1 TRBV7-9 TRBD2 CASSSTSGSVLVYNEQFF TGTGCCAGCAGCTCAACTAGCGGGAGTGTCCTCGTTTACAATGAGCAGTTCTTC
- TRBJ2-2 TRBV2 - CASTWALSNTGELFF TGTGCCAGCACCTGGGCCCTATCAAACACCGGGGAGCTGTTTTTT
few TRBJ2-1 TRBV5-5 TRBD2 CASSLVAGDRLNEQFF TGTGCCAGCAGCTTGGTGGCGGGAGATCGGTTGAATGAGCAGTTCTTC
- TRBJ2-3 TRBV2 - CASSGQSSTDTQYF TGTGCCAGCAGTGGACAGTCTAGCACAGATACGCAGTATTTT
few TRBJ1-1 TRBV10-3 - CAIGGEDEAFF TGTGCCATCGGAGGGGAGGATGAAGCTTTCTTT
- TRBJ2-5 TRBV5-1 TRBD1 CASSLAPTGGVETQYF TGCGCCAGCAGCTTGGCCCCGACAGGGGGCGTGGAGACCCAGTACTTC
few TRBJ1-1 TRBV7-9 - CASSREARSEAFF TGTGCCAGCAGCCGAGAGGCGAGATCTGAAGCTTTCTTT